This T cell receptor (beta chain) was recorded in a study of control samples from healthy donors and cancer patients. Clones were read by immunoSEQ multiplex PCR, and TCRdb kept only the in-frame ones, dropping some. Of about 130,000 clones in the sample, approximately 92% were seen once. The CDR3 length is 16 residues. Trimming left V 4 bases short and J 2 bases short, with 15 bases between. The germline V gene has CDR1 KGHSH and CDR2 LQKENI. Sequencing was carried out using blood. The genes are TRBV18 and TRBJ2-1; no clear D. This TCR came from a woman in her fifties or sixties in good health. The CDR3 protein is CASSQPTEPPYNEQFF. Written as DNA, the CDR3 is TGTGCCAGCTCACAACCCACTGAGCCCCCCTACAATGAGCAGTTCTTC.